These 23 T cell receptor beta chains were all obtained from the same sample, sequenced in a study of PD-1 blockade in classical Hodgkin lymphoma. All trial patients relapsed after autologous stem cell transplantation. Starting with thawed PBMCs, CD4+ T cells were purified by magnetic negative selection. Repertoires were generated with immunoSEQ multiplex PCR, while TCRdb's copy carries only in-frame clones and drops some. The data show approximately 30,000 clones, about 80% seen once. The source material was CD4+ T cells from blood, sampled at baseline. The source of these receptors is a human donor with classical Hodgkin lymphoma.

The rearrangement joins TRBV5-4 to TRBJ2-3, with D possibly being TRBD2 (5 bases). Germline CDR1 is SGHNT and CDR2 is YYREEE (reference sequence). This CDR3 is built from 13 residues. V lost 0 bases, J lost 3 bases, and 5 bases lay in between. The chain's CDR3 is CASSLGGTDTQYF. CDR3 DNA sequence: TGTGCCAGCAGCTTGGGCGGGACAGATACGCAGTATTTT.

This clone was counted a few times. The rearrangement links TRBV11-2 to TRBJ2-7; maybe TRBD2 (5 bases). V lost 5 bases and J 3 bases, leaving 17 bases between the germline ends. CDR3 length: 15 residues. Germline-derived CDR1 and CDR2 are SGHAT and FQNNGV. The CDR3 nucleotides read TGTGCCAGCAGCATAATAGAGGGAGCTTTCTACGAGCAGTACTTC. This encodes CASSIIEGAFYEQYF.

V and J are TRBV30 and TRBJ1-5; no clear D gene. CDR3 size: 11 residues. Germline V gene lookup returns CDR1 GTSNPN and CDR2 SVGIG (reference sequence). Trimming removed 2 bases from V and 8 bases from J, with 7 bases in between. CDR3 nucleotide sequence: TGTGCCTGGAGTATGGGTGAGCCCCAGCATTTT. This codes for CAWSMGEPQHF.

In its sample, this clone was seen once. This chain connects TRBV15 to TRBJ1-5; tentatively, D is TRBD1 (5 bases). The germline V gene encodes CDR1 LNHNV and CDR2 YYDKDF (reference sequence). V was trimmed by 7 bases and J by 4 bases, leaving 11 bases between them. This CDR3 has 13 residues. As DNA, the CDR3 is TGTGCCACCAACCGGGGGACGAATCAGCCCCAGCATTTT. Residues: CATNRGTNQPQHF.

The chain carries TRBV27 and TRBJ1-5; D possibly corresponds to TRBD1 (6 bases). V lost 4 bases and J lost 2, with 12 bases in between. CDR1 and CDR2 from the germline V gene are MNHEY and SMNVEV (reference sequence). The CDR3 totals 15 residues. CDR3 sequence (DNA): TGTGCCAGCAGTTCCAGGGGAAAGGGCAATCAGCCCCAGCATTTT. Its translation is CASSSRGKGNQPQHF.

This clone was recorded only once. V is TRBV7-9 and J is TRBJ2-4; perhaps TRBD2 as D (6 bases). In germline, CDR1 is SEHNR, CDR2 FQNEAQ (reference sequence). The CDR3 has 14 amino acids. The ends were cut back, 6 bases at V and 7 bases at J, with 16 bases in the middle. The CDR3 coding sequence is TGTGCCAGCAGTAAAGAGGAAGGGACTAACATTCAGTACTTC. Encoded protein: CASSKEEGTNIQYF. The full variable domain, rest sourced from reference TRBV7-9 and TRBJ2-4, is DTGVSQNPRHKITKRGQNVTFRCDPISEHNRLYWYRQTLGQGPEFLTYFQNEAQLEKSRLLSDRFSAERPKGSFSTLEIQRTEQGDSAMYLCASSKEEGTNIQYFGAGTRLSVL.

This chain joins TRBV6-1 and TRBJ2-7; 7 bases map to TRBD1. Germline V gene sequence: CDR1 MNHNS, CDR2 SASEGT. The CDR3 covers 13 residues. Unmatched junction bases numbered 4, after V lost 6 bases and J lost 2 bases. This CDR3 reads CASRQGTAYEQYF. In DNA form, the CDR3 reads TGTGCCAGCAGACAAGGGACAGCCTACGAGCAGTACTTC.

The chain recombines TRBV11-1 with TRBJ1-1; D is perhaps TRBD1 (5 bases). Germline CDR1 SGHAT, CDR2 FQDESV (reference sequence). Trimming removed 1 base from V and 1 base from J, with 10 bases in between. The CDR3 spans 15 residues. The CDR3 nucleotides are TGTGCCAGCAGCTTAGATTGGGGCAAGAACACTGAAGCTTTCTTT. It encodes CASSLDWGKNTEAFF.

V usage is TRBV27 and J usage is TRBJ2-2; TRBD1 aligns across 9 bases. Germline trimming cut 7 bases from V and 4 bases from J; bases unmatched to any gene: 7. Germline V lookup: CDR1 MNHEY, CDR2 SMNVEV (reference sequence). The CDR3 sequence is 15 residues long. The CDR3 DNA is TGTGCCAGCACCCGGGACAGGGCCACCACCGGGGAGCTGTTTTTT. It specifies CASTRDRATTGELFF.

The CDR3 bases are TGTGCCAGCAGCCAAGTCTTGGAGACCCTACCAGCGGGGCGCTTGAACACCGGGGAGCTGTTTTTT. This translates into CASSQVLETLPAGRLNTGELFF. V and J are TRBV4-2 and TRBJ2-2; 7 nucleotides align to TRBD2. Germline V gene sequence: CDR1 LGHNA, CDR2 YNFKEQ. V trimming: 1 base; J trimming: 1 base; junction bases outside the gene matches: 21. The CDR3 is made up of 22 amino acids.

CDR3: CASSAGQVFDTGELFF. Written as DNA, the CDR3 is TGTGCCAGCAGTGCGGGACAGGTCTTCGATACCGGGGAGCTGTTTTTT. V and J are TRBV2 and TRBJ2-2; the match to TRBD1 covers 8 bases. The CDR3 is made up of 16 amino acids. The ends lost 4 bases at V and 5 bases at J; junction bases unmatched: 9. CDR1 and CDR2 (germline): SNHLY, FYNNEI.

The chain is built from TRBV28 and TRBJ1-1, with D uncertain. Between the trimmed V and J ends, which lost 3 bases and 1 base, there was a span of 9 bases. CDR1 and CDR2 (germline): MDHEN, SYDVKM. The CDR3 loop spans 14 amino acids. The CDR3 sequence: CASSFHRSNTEAFF. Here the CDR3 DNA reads TGTGCCAGCAGTTTCCACCGCTCGAACACTGAAGCTTTCTTT. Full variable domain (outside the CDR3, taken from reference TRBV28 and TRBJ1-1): DVKVTQSSRYLVKRTGEKVFLECVQDMDHENMFWYRQDPGLGLRLIYFSYDVKMKEKGDIPEGYSVSREKKERFSLILESASTNQTSMYLCASSFHRSNTEAFFGQGTRLTVV.

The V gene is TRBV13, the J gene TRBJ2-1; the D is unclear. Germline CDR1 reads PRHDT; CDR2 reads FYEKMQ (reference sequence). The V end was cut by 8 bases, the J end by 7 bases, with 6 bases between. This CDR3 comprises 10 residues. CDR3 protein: CASGVNEQFF. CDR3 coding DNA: TGTGCCAGCGGAGTAAATGAGCAGTTCTTC.

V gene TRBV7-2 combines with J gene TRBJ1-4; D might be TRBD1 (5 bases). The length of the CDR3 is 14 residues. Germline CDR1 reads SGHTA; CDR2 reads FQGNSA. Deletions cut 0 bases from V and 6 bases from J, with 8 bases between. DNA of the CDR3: TGTGCCAGCAGCTTAGCCGGGACGGATGAAAAACTGTTTTTT. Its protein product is CASSLAGTDEKLFF.

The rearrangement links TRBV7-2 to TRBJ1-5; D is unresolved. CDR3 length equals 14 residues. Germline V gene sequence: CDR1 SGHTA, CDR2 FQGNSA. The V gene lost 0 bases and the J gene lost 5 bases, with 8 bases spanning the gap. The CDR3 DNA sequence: TGTGCCAGCAGCTTAGCGGGCGCGGATCAGCCCCAGCATTTT. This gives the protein CASSLAGADQPQHF.

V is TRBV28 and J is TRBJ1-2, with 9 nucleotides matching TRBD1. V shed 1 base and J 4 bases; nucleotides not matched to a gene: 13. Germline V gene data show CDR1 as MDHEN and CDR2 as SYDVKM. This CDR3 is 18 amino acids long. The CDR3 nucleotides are TGTGCCAGCAGTTTATCAGCCCCCGGGACAGGGTTCCTCTATGGCTACACCTTC. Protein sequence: CASSLSAPGTGFLYGYTF.

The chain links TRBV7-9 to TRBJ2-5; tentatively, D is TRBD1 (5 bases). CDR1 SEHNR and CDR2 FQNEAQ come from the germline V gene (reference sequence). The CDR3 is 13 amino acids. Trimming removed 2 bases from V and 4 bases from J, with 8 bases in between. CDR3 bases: TGTGCCAGCAGCTTACAGGGTGTAGAGACCCAGTACTTC. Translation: CASSLQGVETQYF.

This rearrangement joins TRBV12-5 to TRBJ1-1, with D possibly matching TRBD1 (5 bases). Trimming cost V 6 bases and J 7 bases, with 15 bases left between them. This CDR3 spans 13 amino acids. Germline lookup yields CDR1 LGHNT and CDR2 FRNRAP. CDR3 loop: CASGRGLGDEAFF. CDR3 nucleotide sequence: TGTGCTAGTGGACGTGGATTAGGGGATGAAGCTTTCTTT.

CDR3 region: CASRLADTQYF. CDR3 bases: TGTGCCAGCAGACTAGCGGATACGCAGTATTTT. This chain links TRBV5-4 with TRBJ2-3, with 7 nucleotides matching TRBD2. Germline assignment: CDR1 SGHNT and CDR2 YYREEE (reference sequence). The V and J ends lost 5 bases and 6 bases, in that order; junction bases with no gene match: 0. The CDR3 is 11 residues long.

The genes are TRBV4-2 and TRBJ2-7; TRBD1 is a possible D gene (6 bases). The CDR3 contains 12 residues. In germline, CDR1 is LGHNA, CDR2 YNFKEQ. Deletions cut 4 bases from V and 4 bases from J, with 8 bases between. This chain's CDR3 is CASSPQGYEQYF. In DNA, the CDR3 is TGTGCCAGCAGCCCTCAGGGGTACGAGCAGTACTTC.

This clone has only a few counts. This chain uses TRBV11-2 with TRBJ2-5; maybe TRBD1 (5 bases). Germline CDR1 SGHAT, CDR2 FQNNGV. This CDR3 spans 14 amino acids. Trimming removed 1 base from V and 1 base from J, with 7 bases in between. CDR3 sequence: CASSLGQFQETQYF. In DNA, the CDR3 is TGTGCCAGCAGCTTAGGACAGTTCCAAGAGACCCAGTACTTC.

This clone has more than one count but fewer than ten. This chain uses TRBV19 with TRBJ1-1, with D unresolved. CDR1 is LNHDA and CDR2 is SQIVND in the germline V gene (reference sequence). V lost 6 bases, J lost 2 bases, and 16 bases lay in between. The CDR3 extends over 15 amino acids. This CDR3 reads CASRTRGGSNTEAFF. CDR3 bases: TGTGCCAGTAGAACACGGGGAGGTTCCAACACTGAAGCTTTCTTT.

The CDR3 here is CAWSVPRARSYEQYF. CDR3 DNA: TGTGCCTGGAGTGTACCTAGGGCGCGCTCCTACGAGCAGTACTTC. The rearrangement links TRBV30 to TRBJ2-7; no firm D call. Trimming removed 0 bases from V and 0 bases from J, with 12 bases in between. This CDR3 has 15 residues. The germline gives CDR1 GTSNPN, CDR2 SVGIG (reference sequence).